A selection of T cell receptor beta chains follows, all from one sample in a study of CD8 T cells in Susac syndrome. TCRdb re-analysed the immunoSEQ multiplex PCR reads in MiXCR, keeping a single row per CDR3 protein. The data show around 70,000 distinct CDR3 sequences, roughly 94% seen once. Sequenced material: CD8+ T cells from PBMCs. These receptors were collected from a human donor with multiple sclerosis. Each CDR3 is given with its conserved first and last residue. Fields, in order: D gene, V gene, clone size, J gene, CDR3 protein, CDR3 DNA. A D gene is named only where the DNA matches it firmly. Rows give clone size only sometimes, using once, few, many, or a class for an expanded clone.

d_call: TRBD2
v_call: TRBV7-6
clone_size: NA
j_call: TRBJ2-1
cdr3_aa: CASSLASGSNEQFF
cdr3_nt: TGTGCCAGCAGCTTAGCTAGCGGGAGTAATGAGCAGTTCTTC

d_call: NA
v_call: TRBV15
clone_size: NA
j_call: TRBJ1-1
cdr3_aa: CATSGPWTDLDTEAFF
cdr3_nt: TGTGCCACCAGCGGGCCCTGGACAGACCTGGACACTGAAGCTTTCTTT

d_call: TRBD1
v_call: TRBV19
clone_size: NA
j_call: TRBJ2-1
cdr3_aa: CASSISTGPNEQFF
cdr3_nt: TGTGCCAGTAGTATTTCGACAGGGCCCAATGAGCAGTTCTTC

d_call: TRBD1
v_call: TRBV30
clone_size: once
j_call: TRBJ2-6
cdr3_aa: CAWSGRGRARTPGSGANVLTF
cdr3_nt: TGTGCCTGGAGTGGCAGGGGGCGAGCCCGAACCCCAGGCTCTGGGGCCAACGTCCTGACTTTC

d_call: TRBD1
v_call: TRBV2
clone_size: NA
j_call: TRBJ2-3
cdr3_aa: CASSEGDGTGNTDTQYF
cdr3_nt: TGTGCCAGCAGTGAAGGTGACGGGACAGGGAACACAGATACGCAGTATTTT

d_call: NA
v_call: TRBV29-1
clone_size: once
j_call: TRBJ2-2
cdr3_aa: CSVDGGPTGELFF
cdr3_nt: TGCAGCGTTGATGGGGGTCCCACCGGGGAGCTGTTTTTT

d_call: NA
v_call: TRBV19
clone_size: NA
j_call: TRBJ2-5
cdr3_aa: CASSPLAGYQETQYF
cdr3_nt: TGTGCCAGTAGTCCCTTGGCCGGGTACCAAGAGACCCAGTACTTC

d_call: NA
v_call: TRBV7-9
clone_size: NA
j_call: TRBJ2-3
cdr3_aa: CASSPRASTDTQYF
cdr3_nt: TGTGCCAGCAGTCCCAGGGCTAGCACAGATACGCAGTATTTT

d_call: NA
v_call: TRBV3-1
clone_size: NA
j_call: TRBJ2-1
cdr3_aa: CASSQGAERSYNEQFF
cdr3_nt: TGTGCCAGCAGCCAAGGCGCGGAGCGCTCCTACAATGAGCAGTTCTTC

d_call: NA
v_call: TRBV6-5
clone_size: NA
j_call: TRBJ1-4
cdr3_aa: CASGKWYERNEKLFF
cdr3_nt: TGTGCCAGCGGAAAGTGGTACGAGAGGAATGAAAAACTGTTTTTT

d_call: TRBD2
v_call: TRBV2
clone_size: NA
j_call: TRBJ2-1
cdr3_aa: CASSEAGGHNEQFF
cdr3_nt: TGTGCCAGCAGTGAGGCGGGAGGGCATAATGAGCAGTTCTTC

d_call: NA
v_call: TRBV5-1
clone_size: NA
j_call: TRBJ2-1
cdr3_aa: CASSLGDQAVDEQFF
cdr3_nt: TGCGCCAGCAGCTTGGGGGACCAGGCGGTGGATGAGCAGTTCTTC

d_call: NA
v_call: TRBV7-3
clone_size: NA
j_call: TRBJ1-1
cdr3_aa: CASSFAPGSDNEAFF
cdr3_nt: TGTGCCAGCAGCTTCGCTCCCGGGTCCGACAATGAAGCTTTCTTT

d_call: NA
v_call: TRBV7-2
clone_size: NA
j_call: TRBJ2-1
cdr3_aa: CASSPGVGYAEQFF
cdr3_nt: TGTGCCAGCAGCCCAGGAGTTGGGTACGCAGAGCAGTTCTTC

d_call: TRBD1
v_call: TRBV4-1
clone_size: few
j_call: TRBJ2-7
cdr3_aa: CASSRETGEAYEQYF
cdr3_nt: TGCGCCAGCAGCCGAGAAACAGGGGAAGCCTACGAGCAGTACTTC

d_call: NA
v_call: TRBV7-2
clone_size: NA
j_call: TRBJ2-7
cdr3_aa: CASSLIGAGSGEQYF
cdr3_nt: TGTGCCAGCAGCTTAATTGGCGCGGGAAGCGGCGAGCAGTACTTC

d_call: NA
v_call: TRBV11-1
clone_size: NA
j_call: TRBJ1-1
cdr3_aa: CASSSVSRWTEAFF
cdr3_nt: TGTGCCAGCAGCTCCGTTTCGAGGTGGACTGAAGCTTTCTTT

d_call: TRBD1
v_call: TRBV29-1
clone_size: few
j_call: TRBJ2-1
cdr3_aa: CSVEGQGAYNEQFF
cdr3_nt: TGCAGCGTTGAGGGACAGGGGGCCTACAATGAGCAGTTCTTC

d_call: NA
v_call: TRBV5-1
clone_size: NA
j_call: TRBJ2-5
cdr3_aa: CASSFTDPQETQYF
cdr3_nt: TGCGCCAGCAGCTTTACAGATCCCCAAGAGACCCAGTACTTC

d_call: NA
v_call: TRBV30
clone_size: NA
j_call: TRBJ2-7
cdr3_aa: CAWSSTLDRLGTLEQYF
cdr3_nt: TGTGCCTGGAGTTCCACCCTGGACCGCCTGGGGACTCTCGAGCAGTACTTC

d_call: NA
v_call: TRBV5-1
clone_size: NA
j_call: TRBJ1-4
cdr3_aa: CASSFEAESATNEKLFF
cdr3_nt: TGCGCCAGCAGCTTCGAGGCGGAGAGTGCAACTAATGAAAAACTGTTTTTT

d_call: NA
v_call: TRBV9
clone_size: NA
j_call: TRBJ2-1
cdr3_aa: CASSGFDGSLAVFF
cdr3_nt: TGTGCCAGCAGTGGGTTTGACGGGTCCCTCGCGGTGTTCTTC

d_call: TRBD2
v_call: TRBV27
clone_size: NA
j_call: TRBJ2-1
cdr3_aa: CASSPGLAVEQFF
cdr3_nt: TGTGCCAGCAGTCCGGGACTAGCGGTCGAGCAGTTCTTC

d_call: NA
v_call: TRBV20-1
clone_size: NA
j_call: TRBJ2-3
cdr3_aa: CSARFRGVTDTQYF
cdr3_nt: TGCAGTGCTAGGTTCCGCGGGGTCACAGATACGCAGTATTTT

d_call: NA
v_call: TRBV30
clone_size: NA
j_call: TRBJ2-7
cdr3_aa: CAWSRGSYEQYF
cdr3_nt: TGTGCCTGGAGTAGAGGGTCCTACGAGCAGTACTTC

d_call: NA
v_call: TRBV4-1
clone_size: few
j_call: TRBJ1-1
cdr3_aa: CASSQEVTALNTEAFF
cdr3_nt: TGCGCCAGCAGCCAAGAAGTGACAGCACTGAACACTGAAGCTTTCTTT

d_call: NA
v_call: TRBV9
clone_size: NA
j_call: TRBJ1-1
cdr3_aa: CASSAQGRTEAFF
cdr3_nt: TGTGCCAGCAGCGCTCAGGGGAGGACTGAAGCTTTCTTT

d_call: TRBD1
v_call: TRBV3-1
clone_size: NA
j_call: TRBJ1-1
cdr3_aa: CASSPWDRGSVEAFF
cdr3_nt: TGTGCCAGCAGCCCTTGGGACAGGGGCTCTGTTGAAGCTTTCTTT

d_call: NA
v_call: TRBV18
clone_size: NA
j_call: TRBJ1-2
cdr3_aa: CASSQDSSFYGYTF
cdr3_nt: TGTGCCAGCTCACAGGACAGCTCTTTCTATGGCTACACCTTC

d_call: TRBD2
v_call: TRBV2
clone_size: NA
j_call: TRBJ2-7
cdr3_aa: CASSPPGAGRGYEQYF
cdr3_nt: TGTGCCAGCAGTCCCCCGGGAGCAGGGAGGGGTTACGAGCAGTACTTC

d_call: NA
v_call: TRBV4-1
clone_size: NA
j_call: TRBJ2-1
cdr3_aa: CASSQEFGGIDNEQFF
cdr3_nt: TGCGCCAGCAGCCAAGAATTCGGGGGCATTGACAATGAGCAGTTCTTC

d_call: NA
v_call: TRBV29-1
clone_size: NA
j_call: TRBJ1-1
cdr3_aa: CSVTAGNTEAFF
cdr3_nt: TGCAGCGTTACGGCCGGGAACACTGAAGCTTTCTTT

d_call: NA
v_call: TRBV9
clone_size: NA
j_call: TRBJ2-2
cdr3_aa: CASSSDTGELFF
cdr3_nt: TGTGCCAGCTCTTCAGACACCGGGGAGCTGTTTTTT

d_call: TRBD2
v_call: TRBV3-1
clone_size: NA
j_call: TRBJ2-7
cdr3_aa: CASSQDLGLEAYEQYF
cdr3_nt: TGTGCCAGCAGCCAAGATCTGGGACTAGAGGCCTACGAGCAGTACTTC

d_call: NA
v_call: TRBV20-1
clone_size: NA
j_call: TRBJ2-3
cdr3_aa: CSAVGGGGEADTQYF
cdr3_nt: TGCAGTGCCGTAGGGGGAGGGGGCGAGGCAGATACGCAGTATTTT

d_call: TRBD1
v_call: TRBV6-5
clone_size: NA
j_call: TRBJ1-2
cdr3_aa: CASSYTDRSYGYTF
cdr3_nt: TGTGCCAGCAGTTACACGGACAGGAGCTATGGCTACACCTTC

d_call: NA
v_call: TRBV12-3/TRBV12-4
clone_size: few
j_call: TRBJ2-3
cdr3_aa: CASSPPSTDTQYF
cdr3_nt: TGTGCCAGCAGCCCCCCCAGCACAGATACGCAGTATTTT

d_call: NA
v_call: TRBV13
clone_size: NA
j_call: TRBJ1-2
cdr3_aa: CASSSGRIYGYTF
cdr3_nt: TGTGCCAGCAGCTCCGGACGGATCTATGGCTACACCTTC

d_call: TRBD1
v_call: TRBV13
clone_size: NA
j_call: TRBJ1-2
cdr3_aa: CASSFRQGYGYTF
cdr3_nt: TGTGCCAGCAGTTTTCGACAGGGCTATGGCTACACCTTC

d_call: TRBD1
v_call: TRBV20-1
clone_size: NA
j_call: TRBJ1-1
cdr3_aa: CSARGQGETEAFF
cdr3_nt: TGCAGTGCTAGAGGACAGGGTGAAACTGAAGCTTTCTTT

d_call: NA
v_call: TRBV5-1
clone_size: NA
j_call: TRBJ1-1
cdr3_aa: CATRGDTEAFF
cdr3_nt: TGCGCCACGAGGGGGGACACTGAAGCTTTCTTT

d_call: NA
v_call: TRBV24-1
clone_size: NA
j_call: TRBJ2-2
cdr3_aa: CATSDHRESGELFF
cdr3_nt: TGTGCCACCAGTGATCACAGGGAGAGCGGGGAGCTGTTTTTT